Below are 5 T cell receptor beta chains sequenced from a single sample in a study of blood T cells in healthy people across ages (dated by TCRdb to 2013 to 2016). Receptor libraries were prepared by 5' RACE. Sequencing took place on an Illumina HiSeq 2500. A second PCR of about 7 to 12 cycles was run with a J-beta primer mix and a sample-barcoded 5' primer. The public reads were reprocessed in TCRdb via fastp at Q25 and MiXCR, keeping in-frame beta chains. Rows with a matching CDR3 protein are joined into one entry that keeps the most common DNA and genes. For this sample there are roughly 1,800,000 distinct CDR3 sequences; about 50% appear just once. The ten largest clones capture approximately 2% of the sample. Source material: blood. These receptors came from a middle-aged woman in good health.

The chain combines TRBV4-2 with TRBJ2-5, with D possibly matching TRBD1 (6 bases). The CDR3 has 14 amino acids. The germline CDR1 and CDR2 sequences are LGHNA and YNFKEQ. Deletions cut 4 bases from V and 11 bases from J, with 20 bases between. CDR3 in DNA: TGTGCCAGCAGCCCGATGACAGGTCACAATGAGCAGTACTTC. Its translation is CASSPMTGHNEQYF.

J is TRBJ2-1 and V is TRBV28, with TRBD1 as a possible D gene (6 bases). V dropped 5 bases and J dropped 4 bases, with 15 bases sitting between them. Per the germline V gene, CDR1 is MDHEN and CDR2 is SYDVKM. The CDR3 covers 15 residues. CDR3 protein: CASSLGQWVYNEQFF. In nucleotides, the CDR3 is TGTGCCAGCAGTCTTGGACAGTGGGTTTACAATGAGCAGTTCTTC.

CDR3 region: CASSLSPSGVWDTQYF. The DNA for the CDR3 is TGTGCCAGCAGCTTATCACCTAGCGGGGTCTGGGATACGCAGTATTTT. The chain carries TRBV13 and TRBJ2-3; 9 nucleotides agree with TRBD2. V lost 2 bases, J lost 6 bases, and 9 bases stayed unmatched. Germline lookup yields CDR1 PRHDT and CDR2 FYEKMQ (reference sequence). The CDR3 is 16 amino acids.

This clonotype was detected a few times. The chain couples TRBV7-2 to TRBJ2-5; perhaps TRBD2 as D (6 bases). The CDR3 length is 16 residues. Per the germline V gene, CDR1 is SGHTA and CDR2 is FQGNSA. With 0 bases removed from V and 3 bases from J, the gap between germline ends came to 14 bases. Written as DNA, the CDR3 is TGTGCCAGCAGCTTAGCTAGTAGCGGAAAAAAAGAGACCCAGTACTTC. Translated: CASSLASSGKKETQYF.

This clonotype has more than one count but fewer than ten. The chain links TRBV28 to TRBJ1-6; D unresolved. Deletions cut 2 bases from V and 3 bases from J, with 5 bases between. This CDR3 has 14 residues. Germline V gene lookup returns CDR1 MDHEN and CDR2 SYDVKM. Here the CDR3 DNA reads TGTGCCAGCAGTTTACAGAGCTATAATTCACCCCTCCACTTT. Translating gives CASSLQSYNSPLHF. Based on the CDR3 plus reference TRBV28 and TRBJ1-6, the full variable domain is DVKVTQSSRYLVKRTGEKVFLECVQDMDHENMFWYRQDPGLGLRLIYFSYDVKMKEKGDIPEGYSVSREKKERFSLILESASTNQTSMYLCASSLQSYNSPLHFGNGTRLTVT.